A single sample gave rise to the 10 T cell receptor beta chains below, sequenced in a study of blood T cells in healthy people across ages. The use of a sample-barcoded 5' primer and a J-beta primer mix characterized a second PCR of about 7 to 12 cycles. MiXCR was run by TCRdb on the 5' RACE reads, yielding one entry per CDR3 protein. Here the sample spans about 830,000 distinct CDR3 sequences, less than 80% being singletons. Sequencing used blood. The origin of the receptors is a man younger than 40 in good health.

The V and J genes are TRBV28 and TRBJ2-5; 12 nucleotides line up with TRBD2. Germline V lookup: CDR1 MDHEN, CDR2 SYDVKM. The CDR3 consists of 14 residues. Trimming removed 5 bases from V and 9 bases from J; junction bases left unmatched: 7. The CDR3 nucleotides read TGTGCCAGCAGTCCTAGACTAGCGGGGGAGGCCCAGTACTTC. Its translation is CASSPRLAGEAQYF.

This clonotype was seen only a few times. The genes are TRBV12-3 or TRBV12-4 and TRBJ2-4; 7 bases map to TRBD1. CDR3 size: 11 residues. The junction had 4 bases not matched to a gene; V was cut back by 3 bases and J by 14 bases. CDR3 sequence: CASSLGTEEYF. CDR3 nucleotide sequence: TGTGCCAGCAGTTTGGGGACAGAAGAGTACTTC.

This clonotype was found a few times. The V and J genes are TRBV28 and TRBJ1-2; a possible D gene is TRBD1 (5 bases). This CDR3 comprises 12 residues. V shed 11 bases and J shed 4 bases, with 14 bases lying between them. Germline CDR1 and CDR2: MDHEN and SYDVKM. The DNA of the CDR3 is TGTGCCCTTGGCCGAGGGGTCTATGGCTACACCTTC. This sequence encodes CALGRGVYGYTF.

The CDR3 reads CASSLSQAYQETQYF. The CDR3 nucleotides are TGCGCCAGCAGCTTGAGCCAGGCGTACCAAGAGACCCAGTACTTC. The chain is built from TRBV5-1 and TRBJ2-5, with unresolved D. Between the trimmed V and J ends, which lost 1 base and 0 bases, there was a span of 10 bases. Germline CDR1 and CDR2: SGHRS and YFSETQ. The CDR3 consists of 15 residues.

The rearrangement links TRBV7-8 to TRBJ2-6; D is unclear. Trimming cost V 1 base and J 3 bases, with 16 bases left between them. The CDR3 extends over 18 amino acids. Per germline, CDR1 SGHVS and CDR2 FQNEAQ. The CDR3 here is CASSLDSGPQRGANVLTF. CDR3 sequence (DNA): TGTGCCAGCAGCTTAGACTCCGGGCCACAACGTGGGGCCAACGTCCTGACTTTC.

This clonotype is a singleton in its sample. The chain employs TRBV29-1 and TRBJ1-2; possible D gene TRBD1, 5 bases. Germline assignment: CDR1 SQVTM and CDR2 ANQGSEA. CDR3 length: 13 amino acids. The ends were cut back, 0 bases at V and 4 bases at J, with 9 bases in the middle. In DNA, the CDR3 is TGCAGCGTTGAAGACAACAGGAGCTATGGCTACACCTTC. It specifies CSVEDNRSYGYTF. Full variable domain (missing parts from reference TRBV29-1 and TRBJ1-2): SAVISQKPSRDICQRGTSLTIQCQVDSQVTMMFWYRQQPGQSLTLIATANQGSEATYESGFVIDKFPISRPNLTFSTLTVSNMSPEDSSIYLCSVEDNRSYGYTFGSGTRLTVV.

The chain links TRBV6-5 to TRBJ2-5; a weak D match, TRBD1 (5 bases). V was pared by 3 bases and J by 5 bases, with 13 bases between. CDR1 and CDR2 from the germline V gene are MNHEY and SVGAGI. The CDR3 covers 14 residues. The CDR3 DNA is TGTGCCAGCAGTTATAGGGGTATCGTCGAGACCCAGTACTTC. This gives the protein CASSYRGIVETQYF.

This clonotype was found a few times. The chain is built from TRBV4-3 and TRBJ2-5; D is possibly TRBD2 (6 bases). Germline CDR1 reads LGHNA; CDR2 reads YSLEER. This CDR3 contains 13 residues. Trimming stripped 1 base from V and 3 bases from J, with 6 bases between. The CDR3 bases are TGCGCCAGCAGCCAAGCGGGGGAAGAGACCCAGTACTTC. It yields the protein CASSQAGEETQYF.

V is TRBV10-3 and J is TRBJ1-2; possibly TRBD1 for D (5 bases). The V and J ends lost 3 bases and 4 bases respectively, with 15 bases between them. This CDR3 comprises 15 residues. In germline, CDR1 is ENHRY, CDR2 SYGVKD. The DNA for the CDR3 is TGTGCCATCAGTGATACAGACGGGGCCTTCTATGGCTACACCTTC. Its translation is CAISDTDGAFYGYTF.

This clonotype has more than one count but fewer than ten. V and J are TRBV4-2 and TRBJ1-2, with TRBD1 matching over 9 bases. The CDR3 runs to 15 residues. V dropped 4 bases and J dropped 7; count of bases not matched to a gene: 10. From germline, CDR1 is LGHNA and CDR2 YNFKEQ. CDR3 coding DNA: TGTGCCAGCAGCCCTGACCGGGACAGGGAGGGTGGCTACACCTTC. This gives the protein CASSPDRDREGGYTF.